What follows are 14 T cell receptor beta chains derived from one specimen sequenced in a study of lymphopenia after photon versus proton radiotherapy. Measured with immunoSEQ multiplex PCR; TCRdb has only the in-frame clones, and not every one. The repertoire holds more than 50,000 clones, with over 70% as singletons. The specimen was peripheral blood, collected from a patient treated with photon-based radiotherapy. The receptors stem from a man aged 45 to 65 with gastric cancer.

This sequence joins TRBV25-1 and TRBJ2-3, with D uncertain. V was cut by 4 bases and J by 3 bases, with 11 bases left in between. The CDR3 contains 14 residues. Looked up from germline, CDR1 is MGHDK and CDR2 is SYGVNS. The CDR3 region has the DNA TGTGCCAGCAGTGGTGACCGCTCGACAGATACGCAGTATTTT. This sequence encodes CASSGDRSTDTQYF.

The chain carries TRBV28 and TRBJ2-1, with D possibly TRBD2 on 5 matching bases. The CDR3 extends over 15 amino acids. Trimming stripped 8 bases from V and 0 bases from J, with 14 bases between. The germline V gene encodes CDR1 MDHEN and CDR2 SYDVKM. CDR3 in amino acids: CASGLSGFSYNEQFF. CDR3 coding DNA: TGTGCCAGCGGCTTGAGCGGCTTCTCCTACAATGAGCAGTTCTTC.

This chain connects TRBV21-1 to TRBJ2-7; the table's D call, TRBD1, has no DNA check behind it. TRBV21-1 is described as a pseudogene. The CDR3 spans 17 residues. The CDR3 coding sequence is TGTGCCAGCAGCCCAGGGTGGGGTATTCCCACGGCCTACGAGCAGTACTTC. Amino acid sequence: CASSPGWGIPTAYEQYF.

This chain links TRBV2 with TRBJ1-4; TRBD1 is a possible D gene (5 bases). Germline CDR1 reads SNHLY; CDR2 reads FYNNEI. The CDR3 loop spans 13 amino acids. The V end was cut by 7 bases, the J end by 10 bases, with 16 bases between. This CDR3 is CASTTGDGLKLFF. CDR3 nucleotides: TGTGCCAGCACCACTGGGGACGGACTAAAACTGTTTTTT.

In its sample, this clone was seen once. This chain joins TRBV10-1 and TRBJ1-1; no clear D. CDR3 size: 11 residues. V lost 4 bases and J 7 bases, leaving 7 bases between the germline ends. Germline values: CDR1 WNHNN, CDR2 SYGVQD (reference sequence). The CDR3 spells CASSGRSEAFF. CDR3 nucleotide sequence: TGCGCCAGCAGTGGGAGAAGTGAAGCTTTCTTT.

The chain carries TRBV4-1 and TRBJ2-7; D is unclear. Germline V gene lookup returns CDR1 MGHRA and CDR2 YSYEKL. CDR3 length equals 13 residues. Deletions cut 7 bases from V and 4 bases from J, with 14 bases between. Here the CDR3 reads CASNWSPTYEQYF. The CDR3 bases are TGCGCCAGCAATTGGTCCCCCACTTACGAGCAGTACTTC.

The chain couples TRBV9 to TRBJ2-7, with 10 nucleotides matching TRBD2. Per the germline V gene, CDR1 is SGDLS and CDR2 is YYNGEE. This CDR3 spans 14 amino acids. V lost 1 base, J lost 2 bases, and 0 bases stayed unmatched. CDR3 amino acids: CASSVLAGAYEQYF. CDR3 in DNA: TGTGCCAGCAGCGTACTAGCGGGGGCCTACGAGCAGTACTTC.

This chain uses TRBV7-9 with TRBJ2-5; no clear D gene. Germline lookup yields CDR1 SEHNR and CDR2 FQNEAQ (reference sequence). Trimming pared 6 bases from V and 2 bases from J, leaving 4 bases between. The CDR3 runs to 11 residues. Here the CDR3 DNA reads TGTGCCAGCAGTTTTCAAGAGACCCAGTACTTC. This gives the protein CASSFQETQYF. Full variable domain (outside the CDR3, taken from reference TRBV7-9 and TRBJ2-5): DTGVSQNPRHKITKRGQNVTFRCDPISEHNRLYWYRQTLGQGPEFLTYFQNEAQLEKSRLLSDRFSAERPKGSFSTLEIQRTEQGDSAMYLCASSFQETQYFGPGTRLLVL.

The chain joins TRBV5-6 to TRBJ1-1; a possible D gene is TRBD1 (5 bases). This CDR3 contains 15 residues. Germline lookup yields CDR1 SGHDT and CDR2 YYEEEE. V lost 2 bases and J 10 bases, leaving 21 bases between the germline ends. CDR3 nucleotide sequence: TGTGCCAGCAGCTTTAGCGGGACTACCTCCTCAGGAGCTTTCTTT. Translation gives CASSFSGTTSSGAFF.

The CDR3 DNA follows: TGTGCCAGCAGCACCCATCCGGACAGGGCCCCGTATGGCTACACCTTC. This translates into CASSTHPDRAPYGYTF. The V and J genes are TRBV7-9 and TRBJ1-2; 8 nucleotides agree with TRBD1. After removal of 5 bases from V and 5 bases from J, the junction contained 13 bases not matched to a gene. CDR3 length: 16 amino acids. CDR1 SEHNR and CDR2 FQNEAQ come from the germline V gene (reference sequence).

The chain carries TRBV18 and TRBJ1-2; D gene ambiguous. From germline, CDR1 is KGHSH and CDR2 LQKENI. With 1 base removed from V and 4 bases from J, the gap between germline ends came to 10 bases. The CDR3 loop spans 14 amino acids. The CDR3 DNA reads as TGTGCCAGCTCACCACAGGACTCCGGCTATGGCTACACCTTC. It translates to CASSPQDSGYGYTF.

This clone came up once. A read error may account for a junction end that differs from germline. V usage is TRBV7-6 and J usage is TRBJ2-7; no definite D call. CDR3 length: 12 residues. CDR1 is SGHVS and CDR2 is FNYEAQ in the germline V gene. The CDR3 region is CASSLAGHEQHF. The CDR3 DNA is TGTGCCAGCAGCTTAGCGGGTCACGAGCAGCACTTC.

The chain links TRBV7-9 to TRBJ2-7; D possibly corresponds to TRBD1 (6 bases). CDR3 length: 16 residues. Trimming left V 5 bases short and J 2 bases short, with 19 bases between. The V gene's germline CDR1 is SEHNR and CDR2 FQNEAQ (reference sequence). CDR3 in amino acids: CASSPGQSLRPYEQYF. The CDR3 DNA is TGTGCCAGCAGCCCCGGACAGTCTCTGCGCCCCTACGAGCAGTACTTC.

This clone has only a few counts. CDR3 in amino acids: CASSKGEGRGNTEAFF. CDR3 coding DNA: TGTGCCAGCAGCAAAGGAGAGGGTCGGGGGAACACTGAAGCTTTCTTT. V usage is TRBV2 and J usage is TRBJ1-1; D is unclear. Germline CDR1 and CDR2: SNHLY and FYNNEI. The CDR3 totals 16 residues. V was pared by 6 bases and J by 1 base, with 18 bases between.